The clone carrying this T cell receptor (beta chain) was seen only a few times. Antigen: not known. The trim removed 3 bases at V and 7 bases at J, leaving 7 bases unmatched. The CDR3 is 14 amino acids. Germline loops: CDR1 DFQATT, CDR2 SNEGSKA (reference sequence). This specimen belongs to a study of T cell responses to AZD1222 COVID-19 vaccine. Study-wide findings and caveats: Seropositive at baseline were only a handful of AZD1222 recipients. Reports say nearly half of spike-specific TCRs go after unmutated variant regions. Receipt of two AZD1222 doses was followed by a rise in Spike-specific TCR breadth and depth. Repertoires were obtained solely post-peak T cell response.

Using immunoSEQ multiplex PCR, the repertoire was profiled, and TCRdb retains in-frame clones only, with some absent. The table includes 150,000 to 190,000 clones, 70% to 90% detected once. The clonotype comes from an adult who had recovered from COVID-19. Here the sequenced sample was peripheral blood, taken after recovery from COVID-19. The V gene is TRBV20-1, the J gene TRBJ1-1; 11 positions match TRBD1. CDR3 in amino acids: CSASRQGQGDEAFF. In DNA form, the CDR3 reads TGCAGTGCTAGTCGTCAGGGACAGGGGGATGAAGCTTTCTTT.